This T cell receptor (beta chain) was captured in a study of Ad26.COV2.S vaccination and SARS-CoV-2 variants. Across the study: Participants got Ad26.COV2.S intramuscularly, once or twice 56 days apart.

Clones were sequenced by immunoSEQ multiplex PCR, and TCRdb holds only the in-frame ones, with some missing. The table has about 350,000 clones, 86% seen once. Regarding treatment: around 19 received Ad26.COV2.S at low or high dose, single or two shots; about 5 received placebo; per-sample allocation not given. It was on day 63 after the first vaccine or placebo injection that samples were taken. Germline V gene lookup returns CDR1 SGHAT and CDR2 FQNNGV. The CDR3 runs 17 residues. V lost 1 base and J lost 0, with 10 bases in between. This clonotype was obtained from a person between 18 and 65 years old who received the Ad26.COV2.S COVID-19 vaccine or a placebo. The sequencing here drew on peripheral blood, taken in a trial of Ad26.COV2.S vaccine versus placebo. The chain couples TRBV11-2 to TRBJ1-6; D is uncertain. The CDR3 DNA sequence: TGTGCCAGCAGCTTAGGGCCCATAAGCTCCTATAATTCACCCCTCCACTTT. It encodes CASSLGPISSYNSPLHF.